The TCR beta chain described here comes from a study of regulatory T cells in long-lasting Graves disease. Whole-study results and caveats: Lower TCR diversity was seen in persistent Graves' patients than in newly diagnosed ones. Clonotypes that were public and shared totalled fewer than 3,500 in persistent patients versus around 1,000 in new patients. Persistent cases favored TRBV28, TRBJ1-2 and TRBJ2-5.

Investigators prepared the TCR beta libraries by applying iRepertoire HTBI primers and Arm-PCR of CDR3 regions. Each CDR3 protein gets one entry after TCRdb re-called the multiplex PCR reads with MiXCR. The table has a few hundred thousand distinct CDR3 sequences, 23% seen once. As to this clonotype: Its cognate antigen is unknown.

Germline lookup yields CDR1 LNHDA and CDR2 SQIVND (reference sequence). The CDR3 is 15 residues long. Trimming stripped 0 bases from V and 5 bases from J, with 12 bases between. Time point defined: persistent/refractory GD, antithyroid drugs over 5 years with positive TRAb. Following extraction of RNA from PBMCs, that RNA was used to make the TCR library. The sequencing here drew on peripheral blood mononuclear cells (PBMCs), taken when the disease was refractory, from a patient treated with antithyroid drugs. This TCR was recovered from a female donor with Graves disease. The chain employs TRBV19 and TRBJ2-3; D possibly matches TRBD1 or TRBD2 (5 bases each). The CDR3 protein is CASSIDLRGRDTQYF. The CDR3 DNA sequence: TGTGCCAGTAGTATAGACTTACGGGGCAGAGATACGCAGTATTTT.